This T cell receptor beta chain appears in the sequencing data of a study of blood T cell repertoires in COVID-19. TCRdb keeps only in-frame clones here, not all; method: immunoSEQ multiplex PCR. Of approximately 440,000 clones in the sample, 90% were seen once. V shed 4 bases, J shed 8 bases, and the junction held 8 bases outside the gene matches. The CDR3 sequence is 13 residues long. Germline values: CDR1 SGHNT, CDR2 YYREEE (reference sequence). The chain links TRBV5-4 to TRBJ1-2, with 7 positions matching TRBD1. The sequencing sample was made of PBMCs or T cells enriched from blood (not recorded which). The sequence derives from a man aged 18 to 30 who had recovered from COVID-19. As DNA, the CDR3 is TGTGCCAGCAGCCAATCTCAGGGGGACGGCTACACCTTC. Amino acid sequence: CASSQSQGDGYTF.